This record covers a single T cell receptor (beta chain). The V gene lost 8 bases and the J gene lost 0 bases, with 29 bases spanning the gap. Germline V gene sequence: CDR1 LNHNV, CDR2 YYDKDF (reference sequence). This CDR3 has 20 residues. The data stem from a study of CD8 T cells in Susac syndrome. Random hexamers served to reverse transcribe roughly 0.45 to 1 ug RNA. The method of amplification for TCR beta CDR3 was immunoSEQ multiplex PCR, covering 54 Vbeta and 13 Jbeta. One entry per CDR3 protein, called by TCRdb with MiXCR from the immunoSEQ multiplex PCR reads. The sample records 150,000 to 200,000 distinct CDR3 sequences, just under 95% being singletons. While CD8+ and CD4+ T cells were isolated negatively, TEMRA cells were enriched by FACS.

This TCR was recovered from a human donor in good health. The V call is TRBV15, the J call TRBJ2-1; D perhaps matches TRBD2 (6 bases). Sample: CD4+ T cells from PBMCs. CDR3 sequence (DNA): TGTGCCACCTGCTGTGGTGGGGGGTTCGGGGGTCCCGGCTCCTACAATGAGCAGTTCTTC. This codes for CATCCGGGFGGPGSYNEQFF.